Sequencing of this TCR beta chain was carried out in a study of multiple sclerosis patients with progressive multifocal leukoencephalopathy. General study findings and limits: PML-onset expanded TRB clones were detectable before and during natalizumab therapy. At PML onset, no shared TRBV or TRBJ gene usage was seen.

The protocol was immunoSEQ multiplex PCR, while the TCRdb copy is restricted to in-frame clones and leaves out a portion. The sample lists 25,000 to 35,000 clones, more than 85% occurring once. This clone was seen a single time. The antigen remains unidentified. Time point reported: time of PML onset. Between about 15 and 60 months of natalizumab therapy passed before PML developed in these natalizumab-treated patients. All patients had prior interferon beta, and all PML patients were female. J gave up 5 bases and V 2 bases, and 4 bases lay outside the gene matches. This CDR3 is 14 amino acids long. CDR1 and CDR2 (germline): SGHVS, FNYEAQ.

V usage is TRBV7-6 and J usage is TRBJ1-1; TRBD1 matches at 8 bases. This sequence was found in a human donor with progressive multifocal leukoencephalopathy. The source material was PBMCs, sampled from a patient treated with natalizumab. In nucleotides, the CDR3 is TGTGCCAGCAGCTTACCCGGACAGGGAACTGAAGCTTTCTTT. Protein sequence: CASSLPGQGTEAFF.